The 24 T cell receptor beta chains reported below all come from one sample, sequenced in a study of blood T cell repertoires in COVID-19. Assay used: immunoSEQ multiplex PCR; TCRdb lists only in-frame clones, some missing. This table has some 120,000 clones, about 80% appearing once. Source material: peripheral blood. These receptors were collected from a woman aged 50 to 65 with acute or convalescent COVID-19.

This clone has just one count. The CDR3 DNA follows: TGCGCCAGCAGCTTGGGGGCTTGGTCGGATACGCAGTATTTT. Its translation is CASSLGAWSDTQYF. This rearrangement joins TRBV5-1 to TRBJ2-3; D not certain. The V end was cut by 0 bases, the J end by 6 bases, with 11 bases between. The CDR3 is 14 residues long. CDR1 and CDR2 from the germline V gene are SGHRS and YFSETQ.

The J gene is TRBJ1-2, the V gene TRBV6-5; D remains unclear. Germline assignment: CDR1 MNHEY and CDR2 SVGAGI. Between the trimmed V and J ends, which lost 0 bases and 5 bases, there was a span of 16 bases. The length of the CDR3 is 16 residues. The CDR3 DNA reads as TGTGCCAGCAGTTACTCGGTGGAGAAGAGAATTTATGGCTACACCTTC. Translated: CASSYSVEKRIYGYTF.

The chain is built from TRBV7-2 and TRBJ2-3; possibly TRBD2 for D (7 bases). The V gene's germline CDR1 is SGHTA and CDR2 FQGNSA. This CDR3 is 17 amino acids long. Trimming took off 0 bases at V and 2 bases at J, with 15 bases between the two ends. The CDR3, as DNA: TGTGCCAGCAGCTTAGCGGGGGGGCATTTCTCCACAGATACGCAGTATTTT. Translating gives CASSLAGGHFSTDTQYF.

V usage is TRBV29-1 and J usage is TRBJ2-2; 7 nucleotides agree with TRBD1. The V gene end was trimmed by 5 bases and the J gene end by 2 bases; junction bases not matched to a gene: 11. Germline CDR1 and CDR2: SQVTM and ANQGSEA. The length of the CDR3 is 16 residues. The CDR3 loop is CSVLTGPDENTGELFF. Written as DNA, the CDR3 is TGCAGCGTTTTGACAGGGCCCGACGAAAACACCGGGGAGCTGTTTTTT.

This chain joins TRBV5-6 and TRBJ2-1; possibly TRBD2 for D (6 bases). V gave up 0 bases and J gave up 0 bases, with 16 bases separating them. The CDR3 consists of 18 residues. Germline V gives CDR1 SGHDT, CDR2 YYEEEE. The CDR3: CASSLVQSGRSSYNEQFF. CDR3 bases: TGTGCCAGCAGCTTGGTACAGAGCGGGCGAAGCTCCTACAATGAGCAGTTCTTC.

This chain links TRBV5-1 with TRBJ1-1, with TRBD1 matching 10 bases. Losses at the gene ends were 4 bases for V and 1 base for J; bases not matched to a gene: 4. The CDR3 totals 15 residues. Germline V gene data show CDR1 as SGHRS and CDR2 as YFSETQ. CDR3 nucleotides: TGCGCCAGCAGCGTGGGACAGGGGCGGAACACTGAAGCTTTCTTT. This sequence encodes CASSVGQGRNTEAFF.

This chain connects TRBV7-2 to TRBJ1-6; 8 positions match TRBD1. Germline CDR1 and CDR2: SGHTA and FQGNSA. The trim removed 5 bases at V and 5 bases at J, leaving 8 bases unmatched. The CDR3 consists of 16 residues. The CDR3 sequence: CASSQLYRGDNSPLHF. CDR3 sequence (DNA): TGTGCCAGCAGCCAATTATACAGGGGGGATAATTCACCCCTCCACTTT.

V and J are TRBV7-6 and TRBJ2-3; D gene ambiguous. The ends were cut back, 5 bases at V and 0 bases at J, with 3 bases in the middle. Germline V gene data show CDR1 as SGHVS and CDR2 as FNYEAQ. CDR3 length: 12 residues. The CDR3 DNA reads TGTGCCAGCAGCCCAAGCACAGATACGCAGTATTTT. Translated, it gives CASSPSTDTQYF. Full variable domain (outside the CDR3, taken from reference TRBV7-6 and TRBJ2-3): GAGVSQSPRYKVTKRGQDVALRCDPISGHVSLYWYRQALGQGPEFLTYFNYEAQQDKSGLPNDRFSAERPEGSISTLTIQRTEQRDSAMYRCASSPSTDTQYFGPGTRLTVL.

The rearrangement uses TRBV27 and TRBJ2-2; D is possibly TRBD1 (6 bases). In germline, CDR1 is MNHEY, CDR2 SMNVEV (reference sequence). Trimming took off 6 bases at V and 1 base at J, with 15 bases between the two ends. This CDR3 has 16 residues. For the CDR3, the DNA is TGTGCCAGCAGGCCCGGGGACATTATGAACACCGGGGAGCTGTTTTTT. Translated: CASRPGDIMNTGELFF.

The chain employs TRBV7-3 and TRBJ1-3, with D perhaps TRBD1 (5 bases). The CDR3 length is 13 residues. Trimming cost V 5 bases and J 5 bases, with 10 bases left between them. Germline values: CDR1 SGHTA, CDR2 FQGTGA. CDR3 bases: TGTGCCAGCAGCCCGGGGGGTAGAAACACCATATATTTT. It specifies CASSPGGRNTIYF.

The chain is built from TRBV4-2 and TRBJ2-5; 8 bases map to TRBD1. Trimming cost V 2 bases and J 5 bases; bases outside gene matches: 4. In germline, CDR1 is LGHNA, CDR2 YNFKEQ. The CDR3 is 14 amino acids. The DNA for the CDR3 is TGTGCCAGCAGCCAACCGACAGGGGAGGAGACCCAGTACTTC. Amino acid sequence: CASSQPTGEETQYF.

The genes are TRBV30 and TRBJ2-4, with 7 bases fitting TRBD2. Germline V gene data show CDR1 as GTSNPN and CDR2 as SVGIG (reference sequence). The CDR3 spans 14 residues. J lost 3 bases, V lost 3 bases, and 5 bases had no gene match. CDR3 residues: CAWSSGEGKNIQYF. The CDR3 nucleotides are TGTGCCTGGAGCTCGGGGGAGGGCAAAAACATTCAGTACTTC.

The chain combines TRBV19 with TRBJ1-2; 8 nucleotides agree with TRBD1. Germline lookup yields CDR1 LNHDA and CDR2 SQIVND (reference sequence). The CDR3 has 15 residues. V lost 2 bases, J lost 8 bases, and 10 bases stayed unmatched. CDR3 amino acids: CASSINRGIQEGYTF. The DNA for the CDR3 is TGTGCCAGTAGTATAAACAGGGGGATCCAGGAGGGCTACACCTTC.

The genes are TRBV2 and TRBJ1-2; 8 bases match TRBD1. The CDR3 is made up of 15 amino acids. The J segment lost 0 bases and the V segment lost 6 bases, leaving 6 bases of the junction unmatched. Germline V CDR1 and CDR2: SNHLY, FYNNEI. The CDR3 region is CASRDRVLPNYGYTF. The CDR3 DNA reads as TGTGCCAGCAGGGACAGGGTGCTTCCTAACTATGGCTACACCTTC.

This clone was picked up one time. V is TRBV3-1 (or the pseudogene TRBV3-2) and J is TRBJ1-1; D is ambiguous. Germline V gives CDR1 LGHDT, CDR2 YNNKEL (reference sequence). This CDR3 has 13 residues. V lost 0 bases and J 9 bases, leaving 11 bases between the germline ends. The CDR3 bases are TGTGCCAGCAGCCAAGAAATTTACGGGAAAGCTTTCTTT. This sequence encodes CASSQEIYGKAFF.

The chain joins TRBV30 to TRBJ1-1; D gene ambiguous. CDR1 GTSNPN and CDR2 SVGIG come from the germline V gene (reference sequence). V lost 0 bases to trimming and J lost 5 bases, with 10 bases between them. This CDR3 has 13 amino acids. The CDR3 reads CAWSVLSGTEAFF. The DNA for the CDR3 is TGTGCCTGGAGTGTACTATCCGGGACTGAAGCTTTCTTT.

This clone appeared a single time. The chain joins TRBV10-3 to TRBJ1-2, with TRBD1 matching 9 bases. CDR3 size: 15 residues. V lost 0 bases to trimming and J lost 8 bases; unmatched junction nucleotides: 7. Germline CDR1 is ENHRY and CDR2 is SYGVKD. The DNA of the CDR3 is TGTGCCATCAGTGAGTCCCCCGGGACAGGGAGCGGCTACACCTTC. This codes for CAISESPGTGSGYTF.

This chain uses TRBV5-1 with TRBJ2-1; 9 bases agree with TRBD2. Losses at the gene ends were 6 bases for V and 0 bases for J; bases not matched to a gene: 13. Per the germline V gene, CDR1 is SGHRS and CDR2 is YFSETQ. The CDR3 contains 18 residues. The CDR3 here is CASNKLAGGPSSYNEQFF. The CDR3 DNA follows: TGCGCCAGCAACAAACTAGCGGGTGGCCCCAGCTCCTACAATGAGCAGTTCTTC.

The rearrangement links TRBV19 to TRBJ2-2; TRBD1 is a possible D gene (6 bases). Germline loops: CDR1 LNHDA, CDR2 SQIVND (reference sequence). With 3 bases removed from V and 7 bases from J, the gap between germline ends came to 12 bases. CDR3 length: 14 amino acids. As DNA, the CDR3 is TGTGCCAGTAGTATTGGGACACAAGGCGGGGAGCTGTTTTTT. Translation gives CASSIGTQGGELFF.

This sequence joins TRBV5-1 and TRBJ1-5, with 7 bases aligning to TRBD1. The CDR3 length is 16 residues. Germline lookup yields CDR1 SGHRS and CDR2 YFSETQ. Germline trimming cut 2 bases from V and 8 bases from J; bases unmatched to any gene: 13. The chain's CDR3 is CASSFGQARVSEPQHF. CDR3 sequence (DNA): TGCGCCAGCAGCTTTGGACAGGCGCGGGTGTCCGAGCCCCAGCATTTT.

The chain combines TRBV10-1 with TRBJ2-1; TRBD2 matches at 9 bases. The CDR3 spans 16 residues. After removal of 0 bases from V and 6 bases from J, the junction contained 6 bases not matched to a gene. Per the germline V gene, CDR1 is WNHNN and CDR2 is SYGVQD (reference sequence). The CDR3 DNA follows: TGCGCCAGCAGTGAGTCGGCGGGGGGGCCTGGCAATGAGCAGTTCTTC. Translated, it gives CASSESAGGPGNEQFF.

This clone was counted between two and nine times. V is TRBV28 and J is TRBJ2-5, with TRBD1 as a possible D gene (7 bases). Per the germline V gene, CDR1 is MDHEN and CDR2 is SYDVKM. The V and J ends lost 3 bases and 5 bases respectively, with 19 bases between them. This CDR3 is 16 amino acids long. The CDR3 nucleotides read TGTGCCAGCAGTTTTTCGCAGACAGGGAGGCGGGAGACCCAGTACTTC. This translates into CASSFSQTGRRETQYF.

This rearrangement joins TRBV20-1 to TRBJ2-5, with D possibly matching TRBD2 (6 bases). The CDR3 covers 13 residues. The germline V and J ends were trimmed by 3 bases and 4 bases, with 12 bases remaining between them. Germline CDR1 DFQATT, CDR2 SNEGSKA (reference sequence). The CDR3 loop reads CSASLGGGETQYF. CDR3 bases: TGCAGTGCTAGTCTCGGGGGAGGAGAGACCCAGTACTTC.

CDR3 sequence reads: CASSQRVLQGRGYYGYTF. In nucleotides, the CDR3 is TGTGCCAGCAGCCAAAGAGTTTTACAGGGGAGAGGGTACTATGGCTACACCTTC. The chain has TRBV14 and TRBJ1-2; 7 nucleotides align to TRBD1. CDR1 is SGHDN, CDR2 FVKESK, per germline. V dropped 2 bases and J dropped 3; count of bases not matched to a gene: 15. This CDR3 is 18 amino acids long.